Below are 15 T cell receptor beta chains sequenced from a single sample in a study of CD8 T cells in Susac syndrome. Reverse transcription of roughly 0.5 to 1 ug RNA was carried out with random hexamers. TCRdb reanalysed the immunoSEQ multiplex PCR reads using MiXCR and keeps one entry per CDR3 protein. The table has approximately 200,000 distinct CDR3 sequences, just under 95% seen once. Sequenced: CD4+ T cells from PBMCs. The origin of the receptors is a human donor with multiple sclerosis.

This chain links TRBV6-1 with TRBJ2-3; D possibly corresponds to TRBD1 (5 bases). Germline lookup yields CDR1 MNHNS and CDR2 SASEGT. This CDR3 is built from 15 residues. Deletions cut 7 bases from V and 3 bases from J, with 17 bases between. CDR3 amino acids: CASTLGQGRTDTQYF. The CDR3 DNA reads as TGTGCCAGCACGCTAGGGCAGGGTCGGACAGATACGCAGTATTTT.

V and J are TRBV6-5 and TRBJ2-7; D call uncertain. V dropped 2 bases and J dropped 5 bases, with 10 bases sitting between them. The CDR3 runs to 13 residues. Germline-derived CDR1 and CDR2 are MNHEY and SVGAGI. The CDR3, as DNA: TGTGCCAGCAGTTACATTGCCCCAGACGAGCAGTACTTC. Amino acids: CASSYIAPDEQYF.

This chain links TRBV3-1 with TRBJ2-5; a weak D match, TRBD2 (5 bases). V was trimmed by 4 bases and J by 5 bases, leaving 8 bases between them. CDR1 is LGHDT and CDR2 is YNNKEL in the germline V gene (reference sequence). The CDR3 has 12 amino acids. The CDR3 is CASSRTGETQYF. CDR3 coding DNA: TGTGCCAGCAGCCGGACTGGGGAGACCCAGTACTTC.

The chain has TRBV20-1 and TRBJ2-1; the match to TRBD2 covers 8 bases. Looked up from germline, CDR1 is DFQATT and CDR2 is SNEGSKA (reference sequence). This CDR3 region has 14 residues. The V segment lost 2 bases and the J segment 2 bases; nucleotides outside the gene matches: 2. CDR3 in amino acids: CSARRAGAYNEQFF. As DNA, the CDR3 is TGCAGTGCTAGAAGAGCGGGGGCCTACAATGAGCAGTTCTTC.

The chain is built from TRBV30 and TRBJ2-1; D uncertain. The CDR3 loop spans 14 amino acids. CDR1 GTSNPN and CDR2 SVGIG come from the germline V gene (reference sequence). The ends were cut back, 2 bases at V and 8 bases at J, with 16 bases in the middle. The DNA for the CDR3 is TGTGCCTGGAGTCCCACCCGGTGGACCCATGAGCAGTTCTTC. Protein sequence: CAWSPTRWTHEQFF.

V is TRBV12-3 or TRBV12-4 and J is TRBJ2-7; D gene unclear. CDR3 size: 12 residues. Trimming took off 4 bases at V and 3 bases at J, with 7 bases between the two ends. This CDR3 is CASSSDNYEQYV. The CDR3 nucleotides are TGTGCCAGCAGTTCCGACAACTACGAGCAGTACGTC.

This clonotype was observed a single time. This chain connects TRBV29-1 to TRBJ2-7; D is uncertain. V gave up 3 bases and J gave up 5 bases, with 8 bases separating them. CDR3 size: 11 residues. Germline V CDR1 and CDR2: SQVTM, ANQGSEA. The CDR3 DNA sequence: TGCAGCGTTGATGAATCGGACGAGCAGTACTTC. This translates into CSVDESDEQYF.

The count of this clonotype is one. V usage is TRBV20-1 and J usage is TRBJ2-7; no clear D. CDR1 DFQATT and CDR2 SNEGSKA come from the germline V gene (reference sequence). With 3 bases removed from V and 3 bases from J, the gap between germline ends came to 9 bases. CDR3 length: 12 amino acids. CDR3 coding DNA: TGCAGTGCTAGCCGCGGAGACTACGAGCAGTACTTC. It translates to CSASRGDYEQYF.

The chain links TRBV6-5 to TRBJ2-3, with 13 bases aligning to TRBD2. Trimming at V came to 2 bases and at J to 0 bases, leaving 14 bases not matched to a gene. CDR1 and CDR2 from the germline V gene are MNHEY and SVGAGI. There are 21 residues in the CDR3. CDR3 nucleotides: TGTGCCAGCAGTTACCCCGATGGACTAGCGGGGGAGAAATCTAGCACAGATACGCAGTATTTT. This codes for CASSYPDGLAGEKSSTDTQYF.

The rearrangement links TRBV9 to TRBJ1-1; D gene unclear. V was clipped by 2 bases and J by 4 bases, with 12 bases between them. This CDR3 has 14 residues. Germline lookup yields CDR1 SGDLS and CDR2 YYNGEE. Here the CDR3 DNA reads TGTGCCAGCAGCGTTGCTTCTGAAGGCACTGAAGCTTTCTTT. It translates to CASSVASEGTEAFF. Variable domain in full (rest from reference TRBV9 and TRBJ1-1): DSGVTQTPKHLITATGQRVTLRCSPRSGDLSVYWYQQSLDQGLQFLIQYYNGEERAKGNILERFSAQQFPDLHSELNLSSLELGDSALYFCASSVASEGTEAFFGQGTRLTVV.

The chain combines TRBV12-3 or TRBV12-4 with TRBJ2-3, with D possibly TRBD2 on 5 matching bases. This CDR3 has 14 amino acids. The V gene lost 6 bases and the J gene lost 5 bases, with 15 bases spanning the gap. The CDR3 here is CASRMDWLGDTQYF. CDR3 nucleotides: TGTGCCAGCAGGATGGACTGGCTCGGAGATACGCAGTATTTT.

This clonotype has a single count. The chain combines TRBV2 with TRBJ1-1, with a tentative D call TRBD1 (5 bases). V was shortened by 6 bases and J by 11 bases, with 19 bases between the two germline ends. Germline lookup yields CDR1 SNHLY and CDR2 FYNNEI. CDR3 size: 13 residues. CDR3 in amino acids: CASRLLGGSRAFF. The CDR3 DNA sequence: TGTGCCAGCAGGCTCCTCGGGGGATCGAGGGCTTTCTTT.

CDR3 sequence reads: CASSPKTGGNYGYTF. The DNA for the CDR3 is TGTGCCAGCAGCCCCAAGACAGGTGGGAACTATGGCTACACCTTC. This chain joins TRBV9 and TRBJ1-2, with D tentatively TRBD1 (6 bases). The V gene's germline CDR1 is SGDLS and CDR2 YYNGEE. Trimming pared 4 bases from V and 2 bases from J, leaving 15 bases between. The CDR3 contains 15 residues.

The V call is TRBV7-9, the J call TRBJ2-3, with D unclear. CDR3 length equals 13 residues. CDR1 is SEHNR, CDR2 FQNEAQ, per germline (reference sequence). V lost 6 bases and J 0 bases, leaving 7 bases between the germline ends. The CDR3 protein is CASRPSSTDTQYF. The CDR3 coding sequence is TGTGCCAGCAGGCCCTCTAGCACAGATACGCAGTATTTT.

The V gene is TRBV5-1, the J gene TRBJ1-5; D possibly corresponds to TRBD1 (6 bases). The CDR3 extends over 15 amino acids. In germline, CDR1 is SGHRS, CDR2 YFSETQ. Trimming removed 0 bases from V and 3 bases from J, with 10 bases in between. CDR3 residues: CASSLEGTNNQPQHF. For the CDR3, the DNA is TGCGCCAGCAGCTTGGAAGGGACAAACAATCAGCCCCAGCATTTT. The whole variable domain, filled in from reference TRBV5-1 and TRBJ1-5, reads KAGVTQTPRYLIKTRGQQVTLSCSPISGHRSVSWYQQTPGQGLQFLFEYFSETQRNKGNFPGRFSGRQFSNSRSEMNVSTLELGDSALYLCASSLEGTNNQPQHFGDGTRLSIL.